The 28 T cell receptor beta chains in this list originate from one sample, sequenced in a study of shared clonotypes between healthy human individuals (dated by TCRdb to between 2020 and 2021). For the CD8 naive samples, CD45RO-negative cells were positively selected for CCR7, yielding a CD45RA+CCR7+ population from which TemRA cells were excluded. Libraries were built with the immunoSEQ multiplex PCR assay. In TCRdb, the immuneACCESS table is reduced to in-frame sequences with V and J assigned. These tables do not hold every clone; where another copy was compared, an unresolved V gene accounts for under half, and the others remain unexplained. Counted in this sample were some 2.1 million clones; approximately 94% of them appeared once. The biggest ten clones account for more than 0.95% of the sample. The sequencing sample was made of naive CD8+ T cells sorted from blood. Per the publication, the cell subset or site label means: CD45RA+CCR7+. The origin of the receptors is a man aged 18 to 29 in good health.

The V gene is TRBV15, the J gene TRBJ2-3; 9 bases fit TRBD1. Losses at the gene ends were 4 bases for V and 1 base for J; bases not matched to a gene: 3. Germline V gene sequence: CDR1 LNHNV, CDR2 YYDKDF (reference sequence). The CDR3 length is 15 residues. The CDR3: CATSTWTGGTDTQYF. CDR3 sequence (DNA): TGTGCCACCAGCACCTGGACAGGGGGCACAGATACGCAGTATTTT.

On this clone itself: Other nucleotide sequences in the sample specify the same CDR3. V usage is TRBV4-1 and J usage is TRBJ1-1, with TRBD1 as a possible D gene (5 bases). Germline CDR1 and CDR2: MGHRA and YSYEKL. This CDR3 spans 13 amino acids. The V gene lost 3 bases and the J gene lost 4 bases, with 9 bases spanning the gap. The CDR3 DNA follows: TGCGCCAGCAGCCAGAGGGGAGGCACTGAAGCTTTCTTT. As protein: CASSQRGGTEAFF.

In nucleotides, the CDR3 is TGTGCCAGACGCCAGGGGACGGGGCTAGCGGAGCACGACGAGCAGTACTTC. Protein: CARRQGTGLAEHDEQYF. This rearrangement joins TRBV2 to TRBJ2-7; the D gene is possibly TRBD2 (7 bases). The CDR3 is 17 residues long. Germline lookup yields CDR1 SNHLY and CDR2 FYNNEI. Trimming cost V 9 bases and J 5 bases, with 29 bases left between them.

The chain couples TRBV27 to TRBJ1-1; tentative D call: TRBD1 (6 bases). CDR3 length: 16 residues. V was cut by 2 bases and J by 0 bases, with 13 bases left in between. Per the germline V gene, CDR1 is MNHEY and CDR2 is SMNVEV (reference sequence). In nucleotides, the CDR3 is TGTGCCAGCAGTTTAGTCCCAGGGGAGATGAACACTGAAGCTTTCTTT. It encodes CASSLVPGEMNTEAFF.

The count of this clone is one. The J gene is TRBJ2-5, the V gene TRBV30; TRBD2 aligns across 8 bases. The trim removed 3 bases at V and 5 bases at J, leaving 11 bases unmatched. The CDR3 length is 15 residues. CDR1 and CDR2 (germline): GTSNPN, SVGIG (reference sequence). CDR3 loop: CAWSAGLAGRETQYF. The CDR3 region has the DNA TGTGCCTGGAGCGCCGGACTAGCTGGACGGGAGACCCAGTACTTC.

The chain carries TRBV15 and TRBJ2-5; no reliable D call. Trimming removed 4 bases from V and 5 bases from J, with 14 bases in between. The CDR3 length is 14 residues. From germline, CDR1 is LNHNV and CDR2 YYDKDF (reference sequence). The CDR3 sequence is CATSTSTAGETQYF. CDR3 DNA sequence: TGTGCCACCAGCACTTCCACGGCCGGGGAGACCCAGTACTTC.

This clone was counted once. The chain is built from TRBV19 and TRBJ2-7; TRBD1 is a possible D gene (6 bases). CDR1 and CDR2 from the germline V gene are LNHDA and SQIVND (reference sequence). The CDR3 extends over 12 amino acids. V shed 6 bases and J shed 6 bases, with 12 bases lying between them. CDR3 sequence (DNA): TGTGCCAGTAGAAACGACAGGTTCGAGCAGTACTTC. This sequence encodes CASRNDRFEQYF.

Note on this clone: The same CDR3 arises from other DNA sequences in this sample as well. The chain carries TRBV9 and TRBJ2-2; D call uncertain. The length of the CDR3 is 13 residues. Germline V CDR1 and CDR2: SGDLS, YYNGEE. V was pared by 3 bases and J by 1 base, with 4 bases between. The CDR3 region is CASSGVNTGELFF. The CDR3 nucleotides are TGTGCCAGCAGCGGGGTGAACACCGGGGAGCTGTTTTTT.

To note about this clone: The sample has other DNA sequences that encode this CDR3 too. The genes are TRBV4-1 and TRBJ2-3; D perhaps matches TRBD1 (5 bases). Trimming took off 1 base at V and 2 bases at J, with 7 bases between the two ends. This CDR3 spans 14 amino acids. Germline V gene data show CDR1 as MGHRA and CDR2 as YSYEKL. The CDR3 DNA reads TGCGCCAGCAGCCAAGTAGGGGACACAGATACGCAGTATTTT. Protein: CASSQVGDTDTQYF.

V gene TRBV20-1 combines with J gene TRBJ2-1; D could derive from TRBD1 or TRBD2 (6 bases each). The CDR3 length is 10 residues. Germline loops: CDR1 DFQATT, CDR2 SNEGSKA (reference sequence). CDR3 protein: CILGGHEQFF. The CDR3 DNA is TGCATCCTTGGGGGGCATGAGCAGTTCTTC.

The CDR3 sequence: CASTHGTSGIYEQYF. In DNA, the CDR3 is TGCGCCAGCACACACGGGACTAGCGGGATCTACGAGCAGTACTTC. The chain has TRBV5-1 and TRBJ2-7, with 13 bases lining up with TRBD2. This CDR3 has 15 residues. The germline V gene has CDR1 SGHRS and CDR2 YFSETQ. V lost 6 bases, J lost 3 bases, and 6 bases stayed unmatched. Full variable domain (rest looked up from reference TRBV5-1 and TRBJ2-7): KAGVTQTPRYLIKTRGQQVTLSCSPISGHRSVSWYQQTPGQGLQFLFEYFSETQRNKGNFPGRFSGRQFSNSRSEMNVSTLELGDSALYLCASTHGTSGIYEQYFGPGTRLTVT.

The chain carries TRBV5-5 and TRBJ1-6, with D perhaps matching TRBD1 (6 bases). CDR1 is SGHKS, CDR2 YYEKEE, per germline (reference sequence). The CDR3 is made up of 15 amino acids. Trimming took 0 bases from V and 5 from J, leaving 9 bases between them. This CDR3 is CASSLGTENNSPLHF. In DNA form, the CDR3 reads TGTGCCAGCAGCTTGGGGACAGAAAATAATTCACCCCTCCACTTT.

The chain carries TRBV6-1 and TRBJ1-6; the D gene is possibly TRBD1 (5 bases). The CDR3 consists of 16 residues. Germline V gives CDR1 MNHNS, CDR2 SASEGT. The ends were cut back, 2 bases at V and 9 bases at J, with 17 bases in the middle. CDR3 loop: CASSETRRVGSSPLHF. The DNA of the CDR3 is TGTGCCAGCAGTGAAACCCGCAGGGTCGGTAGTTCACCCCTCCACTTT.

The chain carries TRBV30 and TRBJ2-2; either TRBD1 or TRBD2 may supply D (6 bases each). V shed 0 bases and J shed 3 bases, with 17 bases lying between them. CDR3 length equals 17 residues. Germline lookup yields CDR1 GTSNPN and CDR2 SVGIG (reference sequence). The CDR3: CAWSVGVGGLYTGELFF. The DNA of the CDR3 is TGTGCCTGGAGTGTTGGTGTGGGGGGCTTGTACACCGGGGAGCTGTTTTTT. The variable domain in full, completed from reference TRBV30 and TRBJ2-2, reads SQTIHQWPATLVQPVGSPLSLECTVEGTSNPNLYWYRQAAGRGLQLLFYSVGIGQISSEVPQNLSASRPQDRQFILSSKKLLLSDSGFYLCAWSVGVGGLYTGELFFGEGSRLTVL.

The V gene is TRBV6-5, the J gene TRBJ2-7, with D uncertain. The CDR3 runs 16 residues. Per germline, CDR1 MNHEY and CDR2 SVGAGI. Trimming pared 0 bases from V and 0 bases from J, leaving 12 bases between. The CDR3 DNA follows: TGTGCCAGCAGTTACTCCGGACGGGCGATCTCCTACGAGCAGTACTTC. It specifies CASSYSGRAISYEQYF.

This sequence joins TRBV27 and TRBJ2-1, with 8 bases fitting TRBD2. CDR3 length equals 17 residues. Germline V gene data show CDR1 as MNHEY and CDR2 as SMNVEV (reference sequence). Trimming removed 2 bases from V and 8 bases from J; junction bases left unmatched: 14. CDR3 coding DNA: TGTGCCAGCAGTTTAGGTACCCGGACTAGCATCATCGATGAGCAGTTCTTC. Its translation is CASSLGTRTSIIDEQFF.

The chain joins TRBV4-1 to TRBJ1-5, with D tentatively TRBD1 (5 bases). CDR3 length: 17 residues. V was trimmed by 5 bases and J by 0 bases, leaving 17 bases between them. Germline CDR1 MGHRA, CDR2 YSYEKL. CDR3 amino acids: CASSARVETYSNQPQHF. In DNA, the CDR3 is TGCGCCAGCAGCGCCAGGGTGGAGACCTATAGCAATCAGCCCCAGCATTTT.

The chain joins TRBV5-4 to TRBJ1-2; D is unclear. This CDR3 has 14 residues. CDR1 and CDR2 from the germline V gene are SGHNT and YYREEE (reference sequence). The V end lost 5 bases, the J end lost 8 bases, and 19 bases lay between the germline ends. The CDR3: CASRIMAVQEGYTF. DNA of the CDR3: TGTGCCAGCAGGATCATGGCGGTGCAGGAGGGCTACACCTTC.

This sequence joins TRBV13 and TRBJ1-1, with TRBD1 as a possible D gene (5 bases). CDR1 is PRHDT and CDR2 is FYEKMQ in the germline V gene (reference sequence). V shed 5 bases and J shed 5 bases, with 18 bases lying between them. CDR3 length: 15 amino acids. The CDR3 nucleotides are TGTGCCAGCAGCGCCCGGGACCTAGGAGGGACTGAAGCTTTCTTT. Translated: CASSARDLGGTEAFF.

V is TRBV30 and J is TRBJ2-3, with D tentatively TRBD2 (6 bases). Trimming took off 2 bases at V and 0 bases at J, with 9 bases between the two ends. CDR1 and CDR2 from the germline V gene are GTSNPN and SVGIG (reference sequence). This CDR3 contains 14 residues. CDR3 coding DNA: TGTGCCTGGAGTAAACGGGGGAGCACAGATACGCAGTATTTT. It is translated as CAWSKRGSTDTQYF. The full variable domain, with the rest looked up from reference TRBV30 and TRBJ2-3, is SQTIHQWPATLVQPVGSPLSLECTVEGTSNPNLYWYRQAAGRGLQLLFYSVGIGQISSEVPQNLSASRPQDRQFILSSKKLLLSDSGFYLCAWSKRGSTDTQYFGPGTRLTVL.

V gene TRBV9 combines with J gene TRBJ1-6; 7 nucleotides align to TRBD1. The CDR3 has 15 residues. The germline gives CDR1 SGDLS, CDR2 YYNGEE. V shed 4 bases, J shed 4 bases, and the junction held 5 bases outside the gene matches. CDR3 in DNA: TGTGCCAGCAGCACGGGACAGTTTTATAATTCACCCCTCCACTTT. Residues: CASSTGQFYNSPLHF. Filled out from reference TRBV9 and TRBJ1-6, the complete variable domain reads DSGVTQTPKHLITATGQRVTLRCSPRSGDLSVYWYQQSLDQGLQFLIQYYNGEERAKGNILERFSAQQFPDLHSELNLSSLELGDSALYFCASSTGQFYNSPLHFGNGTRLTVT.

CDR3 residues: CASSIGTDILYGYTF. In DNA form, the CDR3 reads TGTGCCAGTAGTATAGGGACAGATATACTCTATGGCTACACCTTC. The V gene is TRBV19, the J gene TRBJ1-2; D is possibly TRBD1 (6 bases). The V and J ends lost 1 base and 4 bases respectively, with 13 bases between them. In germline, CDR1 is LNHDA, CDR2 SQIVND (reference sequence). This CDR3 has 15 amino acids.

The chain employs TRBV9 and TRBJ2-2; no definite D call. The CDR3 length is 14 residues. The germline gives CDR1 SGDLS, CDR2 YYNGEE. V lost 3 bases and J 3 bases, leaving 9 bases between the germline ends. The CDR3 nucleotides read TGTGCCAGCAGCGCCTACTTCCACACCGGGGAGCTGTTTTTT. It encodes CASSAYFHTGELFF.

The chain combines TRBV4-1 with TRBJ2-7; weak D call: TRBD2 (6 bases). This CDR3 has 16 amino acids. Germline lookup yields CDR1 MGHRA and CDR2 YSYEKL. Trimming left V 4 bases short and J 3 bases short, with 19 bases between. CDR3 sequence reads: CASSPLFTGSGYEQYF. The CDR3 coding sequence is TGCGCCAGCAGCCCATTATTTACAGGTAGCGGCTACGAGCAGTACTTC.

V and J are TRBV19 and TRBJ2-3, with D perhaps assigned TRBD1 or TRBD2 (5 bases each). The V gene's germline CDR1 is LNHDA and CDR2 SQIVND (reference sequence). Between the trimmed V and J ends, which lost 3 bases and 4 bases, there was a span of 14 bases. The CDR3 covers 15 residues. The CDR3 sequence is CASSMGELPADTQYF. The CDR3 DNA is TGTGCCAGTAGTATGGGGGAGCTCCCCGCAGATACGCAGTATTTT.

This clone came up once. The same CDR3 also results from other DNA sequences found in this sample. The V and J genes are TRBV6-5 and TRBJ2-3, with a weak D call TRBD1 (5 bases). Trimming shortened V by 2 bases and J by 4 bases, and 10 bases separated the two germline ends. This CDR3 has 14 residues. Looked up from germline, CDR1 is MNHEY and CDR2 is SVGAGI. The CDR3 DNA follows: TGTGCCAGCAGTTACGGGCAGGGCCCAGATACGCAGTATTTT. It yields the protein CASSYGQGPDTQYF.

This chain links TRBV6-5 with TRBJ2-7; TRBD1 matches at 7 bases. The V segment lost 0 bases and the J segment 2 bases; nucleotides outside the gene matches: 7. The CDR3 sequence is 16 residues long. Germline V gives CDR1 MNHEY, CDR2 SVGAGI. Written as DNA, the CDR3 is TGTGCCAGCAGTTACTCGTCGGGACAGTCCGCCTACGAGCAGTACTTC. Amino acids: CASSYSSGQSAYEQYF.

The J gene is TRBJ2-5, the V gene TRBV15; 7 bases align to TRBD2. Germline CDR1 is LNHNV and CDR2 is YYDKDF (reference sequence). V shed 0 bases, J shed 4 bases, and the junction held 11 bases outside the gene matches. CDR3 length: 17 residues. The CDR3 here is CATSRDPPVGEGETQYF. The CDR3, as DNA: TGTGCCACCAGCAGAGATCCACCTGTCGGGGAGGGAGAGACCCAGTACTTC.